These T cell receptor beta chains were read from a single sample in a study of T cell repertoires in cytomegalovirus infection. The antigens for these receptors are not known. MiXCR was run by TCRdb on the reads, yielding one entry per CDR3 protein. Found here are 35,000 to 55,000 distinct CDR3 sequences, about 20% of them singletons; the top ten hold 18%. The material sequenced was PBMCs, sequenced either directly or after in vitro stimulation (not recorded which). All receptors derive from a human donor in good health (CMV status not recorded). Some clones in this sample may be carry-over from other donors' samples. Each CDR3 is given with its conserved first and last residue. The D gene is left open where the match is weak. Rows give clone size only sometimes, using once, few, many, or a class for an expanded clone.

>many|TRBV7-8|TRBJ2-7|NA
CASSFRVKGEQYF
TGTGCCAGCAGCTTTAGGGTAAAAGGCGAGCAGTACTTC
>NA|TRBV7-8|TRBJ2-1|TRBD2
CATEAGANNEQFF
TGTGCCACCGAAGCGGGAGCCAACAATGAGCAGTTCTTC
>few|TRBV28|TRBJ2-1|TRBD1
CASSFSGTGALNEQFF
TGTGCCAGCAGTTTTTCAGGGACAGGGGCTTTGAATGAGCAGTTCTTC
>NA|TRBV12-3/TRBV12-4|TRBJ1-5|NA
CASSLTSNQPQHF
TGTGCCAGCAGTTTGACGAGCAATCAGCCCCAGCATTTT
>many|TRBV12-3/TRBV12-4|TRBJ1-3|NA
CASSPEVPYSGNTIYF
TGTGCCAGCAGCCCGGAAGTCCCGTACTCTGGAAACACCATATATTTT
>few|TRBV7-2|TRBJ1-2|NA
CASSLGWSGYTF
TGTGCCAGCAGCTTAGGGTGGTCCGGCTACACCTTC
>many|TRBV7-2|TRBJ2-7|TRBD1
CASSFGQVSNEQYF
TGTGCCAGCAGCTTTGGACAGGTTAGCAACGAGCAGTACTTC
>few|TRBV6-6|TRBJ2-7|TRBD1
CASSLTGVYEQYF
TGTGCCAGCAGTTTGACAGGGGTCTACGAGCAGTACTTC
>few|TRBV20-1|TRBJ2-1|NA
CSALDFYNEQFF
TGCAGTGCTCTGGACTTTTACAATGAGCAGTTCTTC
>NA|TRBV11-3|TRBJ2-3|NA
CASSSRQGGGTDTQYF
TGTGCCAGCAGCTCACGACAGGGAGGGGGCACAGATACGCAGTATTTT
>few|TRBV7-6|TRBJ2-1|NA
CASSWSGAYNEQFF
TGTGCCAGCAGCTGGAGCGGAGCCTACAATGAGCAGTTCTTC
>many|TRBV24-1|TRBJ2-3|NA
CATSDPQGPGTDTQYF
TGTGCCACCAGTGATCCCCAGGGGCCGGGCACAGATACGCAGTATTTT
>NA|TRBV18|TRBJ2-6|NA
CASSPSSGANVLTF
TGTGCCAGCTCACCGTCCTCTGGGGCCAACGTCCTGACTTTC
>many|TRBV2|TRBJ2-2|NA
CASREPPFLTGELFF
TGTGCCAGCAGGGAACCACCCTTTCTCACCGGGGAGCTGTTTTTT
>few|TRBV10-3|TRBJ2-7|NA
CAITRSDGPYEQYF
TGTGCCATCACCCGGTCGGACGGTCCCTACGAGCAGTACTTC
>NA|TRBV12-3/TRBV12-4|TRBJ1-4|TRBD1
CASRGPTGFDEKLFF
TGTGCCAGCAGGGGACCGACAGGGTTCGACGAAAAACTGTTTTTT
>NA|TRBV27|TRBJ2-1|TRBD2
CASSLTSVSGNNEKFF
TGTGCCAGCAGTCTCACTAGCGTGAGTGGAAACAATGAGAAGTTCTTC
>once|TRBV10-1|TRBJ2-1|NA
CASSEVSALNEQFF
TGCGCCAGCAGTGAAGTAAGCGCCCTCAATGAGCAGTTCTTC
>few|TRBV12-3/TRBV12-4|TRBJ1-6|TRBD1
CASTWGTGRFPLHF
TGTGCCAGCACCTGGGGGACAGGGAGATTCCCCCTCCACTTT
>many|TRBV7-9|TRBJ2-1|TRBD1
CASSSAGQGAISYEQFF
TGTGCCAGCAGCTCTGCCGGACAGGGGGCAATTAGCTATGAGCAGTTCTTC
>NA|TRBV2|TRBJ1-6|TRBD1
CASSVTGIGSPLHF
TGTGCCAGCAGCGTGACAGGGATCGGTTCACCCCTCCACTTT
>NA|TRBV2|TRBJ1-2|TRBD1
CASSDYRGLYGYTF
TGTGCCAGCAGTGATTACAGGGGCCTCTATGGCTACACCTTC
>NA|TRBV20-1|TRBJ2-1|TRBD2
CSARVRGRRSYNEQFF
TGCAGTGCTAGAGTGCGCGGGAGAAGGTCCTACAATGAGCAGTTCTTC
>many|TRBV7-2|TRBJ1-5|NA
CASSLRPNQPQHF
TGTGCCAGCAGCCTCCGACCTAATCAGCCCCAGCATTTT
>many|TRBV10-3|TRBJ2-2|TRBD1
CASQPGQGYTGELFF
TGTGCCTCTCAACCGGGACAGGGATACACCGGGGAGCTGTTTTTT
>once|TRBV29-1|TRBJ1-5|NA
CSVLGSPNQPQHF
TGCAGCGTCTTGGGGAGCCCCAATCAGCCCCAGCATTTT
>NA|TRBV2|TRBJ2-3|NA
CASSERSDTQYF
TGTGCCAGCAGTGAACGGTCCGATACGCAGTATTTT
>many|TRBV11-2|TRBJ2-1|TRBD2
CASSLMQSSGRNEQFF
TGTGCCAGCAGCCTGATGCAGAGTAGCGGGAGGAATGAGCAGTTCTTC
>few|TRBV4-1|TRBJ2-7|NA
CASSYGGLELDEQYF
TGCGCCAGCAGCTACGGAGGCCTCGAATTGGACGAGCAGTACTTC
>many|TRBV6-2/TRBV6-3|TRBJ2-1|NA
CASKSAQDNEQFF
TGTGCCAGCAAGTCAGCCCAGGACAATGAGCAGTTCTTC
>medium-sized|TRBV10-3|TRBJ2-3|TRBD2
CAIRETSANTDTQYF
TGTGCCATCAGAGAGACTAGCGCCAACACAGATACGCAGTATTTT
>NA|TRBV3-1|TRBJ2-5|TRBD2
CASTRGGPQETQYF
TGTGCCAGCACCCGCGGGGGGCCACAAGAGACCCAGTACTTC
>few|TRBV4-1|TRBJ2-5|NA
CASSPSGDGETQYF
TGCGCCAGCAGCCCCTCAGGAGACGGCGAGACCCAGTACTTC
>few|TRBV20-1|TRBJ1-6|NA
CSARDGRGEGTYNSPLHF
TGCAGTGCTAGAGATGGGCGGGGAGAGGGAACCTATAATTCACCCCTCCACTTT
>many|TRBV10-3|TRBJ2-3|NA
CAISESTGADTQYF
TGTGCCATCAGTGAGTCGACGGGAGCAGATACGCAGTATTTT
>few|TRBV4-1|TRBJ1-4|NA
CASSQDWDTFGGTNEKLFF
TGCGCCAGCAGCCAAGATTGGGATACTTTCGGGGGAACTAATGAAAAACTGTTTTTT
>NA|TRBV11-2|TRBJ2-7|NA
CASSFGQPGTYEQYF
TGTGCCAGCAGCTTTGGCCAGCCGGGCACCTACGAGCAGTACTTC
>NA|TRBV7-9|TRBJ2-7|TRBD2
CASSLAGGRDPSYEQYF
TGTGCCAGCAGCTTAGCCGGCGGGAGGGACCCCTCCTACGAGCAGTACTTC
>NA|TRBV18|TRBJ2-3|NA
CASSPAMRTDTQYF
TGTGCCAGCTCACCAGCCATGCGCACAGATACGCAGTATTTT
>NA|TRBV6-2/TRBV6-3|TRBJ2-4|TRBD2
CASSPIGIRASAGRVAVLNIQYF
TGTGCCAGCAGCCCGATTGGGATCCGCGCCTCAGCCGGGAGGGTTGCGGTCCTGAACATTCAGTACTTC
>NA|TRBV20-1|TRBJ2-1|NA
CSAHLATNEQFF
TGCAGTGCCCACCTCGCGACAAATGAGCAGTTCTTC
>many|TRBV12-5|TRBJ2-1|NA
CASAPDSDEQFF
TGTGCTAGTGCCCCAGACTCCGATGAGCAGTTCTTC
>NA|TRBV29-1|TRBJ2-1|TRBD2
CSAGRAGLYNEQFF
TGCAGCGCGGGCCGAGCGGGGCTCTACAATGAGCAGTTCTTC
>few|TRBV27|TRBJ2-5|TRBD1
CASSFGQGANTQYF
TGTGCCAGCAGTTTCGGGCAGGGGGCAAACACCCAGTACTTC
>medium-sized|TRBV7-8|TRBJ2-5|NA
CASSQGGETQYF
TGTGCCAGCAGCCAGGGGGGGGAGACCCAGTACTTC
>NA|TRBV12-3/TRBV12-4|TRBJ2-7|NA
CASSSPTRSEQYF
TGTGCCAGCAGCTCTCCAACTAGGTCCGAGCAGTACTTC
>NA|TRBV12-3/TRBV12-4|TRBJ1-5|NA
CARRGGGQPQHF
TGTGCCAGAAGGGGGGGGGGGCAGCCCCAGCATTTT
>many|TRBV12-3/TRBV12-4|TRBJ1-2|TRBD1
CASLQGNYGYTF
TGTGCCAGCCTACAGGGGAACTATGGCTACACCTTC
>few|TRBV6-5|TRBJ2-5|NA
CASSYSRGPETQYF
TGTGCCAGCAGTTACTCGCGGGGTCCGGAGACCCAGTACTTC
>few|TRBV2|TRBJ2-1|TRBD2
CAGNPSGRVYNEQFF
TGTGCCGGAAACCCTAGCGGGAGGGTTTACAATGAGCAGTTCTTC
>many|TRBV7-2|TRBJ1-6|NA
CASSLAPLGGSPLHF
TGTGCCAGCAGCTTAGCCCCACTCGGAGGTTCACCCCTCCACTTT
>many|TRBV7-9|TRBJ1-5|NA
CASSLLGAQPQHF
TGTGCCAGCAGCTTATTAGGGGCTCAGCCCCAGCATTTT
>few|TRBV11-1|TRBJ2-3|NA
CASSLAPTSRWSTDTQYF
TGTGCCAGCAGCTTAGCCCCGACTAGTAGGTGGAGCACAGATACGCAGTATTTT
>large|TRBV4-1|TRBJ2-5|TRBD1
CASSQDGTGLAETQYF
TGCGCCAGCAGCCAAGACGGGACAGGGTTGGCGGAGACCCAGTACTTC
>few|TRBV19|TRBJ1-4|NA
CASSPGRGEKLFF
TGTGCCAGTAGTCCGGGACGGGGTGAAAAACTGTTTTTT